These 5 T cell receptor beta chains were sequenced from one sample in a study of T cells after yellow fever vaccination. TCRdb reprocessed the 5' RACE reads via MiXCR and lists one record per CDR3 protein. The profile shows around 610,000 distinct CDR3 sequences, roughly 12% of them singletons. The source was PBMCs, collected on the day of the yellow fever booster vaccination. These receptors were taken from a man aged 25-45 years who received the YFV17D yellow fever vaccine.

This rearrangement joins TRBV5-1 to TRBJ2-7; TRBD1 aligns across 9 bases. The CDR3 loop spans 13 amino acids. Germline CDR1 is SGHRS and CDR2 is YFSETQ. Trimming cost V 4 bases and J 6 bases; bases outside gene matches: 5. The chain's CDR3 is CASSTGTGTEQYF. In nucleotides, the CDR3 is TGCGCCAGCAGCACAGGGACAGGGACCGAGCAGTACTTC.

The rearrangement links TRBV6-1 to TRBJ2-7; 8 bases agree with TRBD2. The ends lost 4 bases at V and 0 bases at J; junction bases unmatched: 11. The germline V gene encodes CDR1 MNHNS and CDR2 SASEGT. This CDR3 comprises 17 residues. The CDR3 DNA follows: TGTGCCAGCAGTGTCCGCGGGGGGACTGAGAGCTCCTACGAGCAGTACTTC. It codes for CASSVRGGTESSYEQYF.

There are a few counts of this clonotype. The chain carries TRBV19 and TRBJ2-7; a possible D gene is TRBD1 (6 bases). Germline CDR1 is LNHDA and CDR2 is SQIVND (reference sequence). CDR3 size: 12 residues. Trimming left V 5 bases short and J 5 bases short, with 10 bases between. The CDR3 protein is CASSPRQDEQYF. CDR3 bases: TGTGCCAGTAGTCCTCGACAGGACGAGCAGTACTTC.

In its sample, this clonotype was seen a few times. CDR3 DNA: TGTGCCAGCAGTTCCCCTGTAGGGGAGCATTACAATGAGCAGTTCTTC. Its translation: CASSSPVGEHYNEQFF. The chain is built from TRBV27 and TRBJ2-1, with D possibly being TRBD1 or TRBD2 (5 bases each). The germline CDR1 and CDR2 sequences are MNHEY and SMNVEV (reference sequence). V gave up 4 bases and J gave up 4 bases, with 17 bases separating them. CDR3 size: 16 residues.

The rearrangement uses TRBV24-1 and TRBJ2-7; a possible D gene is TRBD2 (5 bases). CDR1 is KGHDR and CDR2 is SFDVKD in the germline V gene. This CDR3 spans 13 amino acids. V lost 4 bases and J 6 bases, leaving 12 bases between the germline ends. DNA of the CDR3: TGTGCCACCAGTGACCCACTAGGAGGCGAGCAGTACTTC. Its protein is CATSDPLGGEQYF.